This T cell receptor beta chain is from a study of shared clonotypes between healthy human individuals. Looking at the study overall: Plates per donor: three CD4 naive, three CD4 memory, two CD8 naive, one CD8 memory. Broader study findings: The donor pool, a small one, limited the genetic and exposure-history diversity represented. Larger richness was generally estimated for naive than memory subsets.

This clone was counted between two and nine times. Its specificity is not known. The CDR3 is 16 amino acids. Between the trimmed V and J ends, which lost 3 bases and 1 base, there was a span of 12 bases. Germline CDR1 reads KGHSH; CDR2 reads LQKENI. Source study methods: With immunoSEQ giving junction-only sequences and no quality scores, filtering differed. Clones were read by immunoSEQ multiplex PCR, and TCRdb kept only the in-frame ones, dropping some. V, J and clone size were drawn from that table, and D and trimming were deduced from the DNA. The table has around 1,000,000 clones, approximately 80% seen once.

The sequenced material came from memory CD4+ T cells from PBMCs. Described subset: CD45RA-negative fraction. This clonotype was sampled from a man aged 18 to 29 in good health. Some clones in this sample may be carry-over from other donors' samples. The genes are TRBV18 and TRBJ2-2; weak D call: TRBD1 (6 bases). The CDR3 nucleotides read TGTGCCAGCTCACCCGGACAGATCCAGAACACCGGGGAGCTGTTTTTT. This encodes CASSPGQIQNTGELFF.